One and the same sample provided the 6 T cell receptor beta chains below, sequenced in a study of T-cell memory formation after mild COVID-19. MiXCR, applied by TCRdb to the 5' RACE reads, yields one record per CDR3 protein. The sample comprises about 260,000 distinct CDR3 sequences, 16% of which are singletons, and roughly 20% rests with the top ten. The sequencing sample was made of PBMCs or a T cell subset sorted from them (not recorded which). All receptors come from a man between 18 and 29 years old who had mild COVID-19 (a few samples of this study predate the infection). Cell type and time point are not known.

This sequence joins TRBV7-9 and TRBJ2-3; D possibly matches TRBD1 or TRBD2 (5 bases each). The germline V and J ends were trimmed by 5 bases and 2 bases, with 11 bases remaining between them. This CDR3 comprises 14 residues. Germline CDR1 SEHNR, CDR2 FQNEAQ (reference sequence). The chain's CDR3 is CASSGAGLTDTQYF. The CDR3 coding sequence is TGTGCCAGCAGCGGGGCGGGTCTCACAGATACGCAGTATTTT.

A few counts support this clonotype. CDR3 nucleotide sequence: TGCGCCAGCAGTCTCGGACAGGGGGCCAACATTCAGTACTTC. The encoded protein is CASSLGQGANIQYF. The rearrangement uses TRBV4-1 and TRBJ2-4; 11 bases fit TRBD1. Trimming cost V 6 bases and J 7 bases; bases outside gene matches: 5. This CDR3 contains 14 residues. Looked up from germline, CDR1 is MGHRA and CDR2 is YSYEKL.

V is TRBV6-5 and J is TRBJ2-4; 7 bases are a match to TRBD2. From germline, CDR1 is MNHEY and CDR2 SVGAGI. J gave up 12 bases and V 5 bases, and 10 bases lay outside the gene matches. The CDR3 has 13 residues. This CDR3 is CASSRPGTTTQYF. The CDR3 nucleotides read TGTGCCAGCAGTCGTCCCGGGACTACGACTCAGTACTTC.

The rearrangement joins TRBV6-5 to TRBJ2-7; TRBD1 might be the D (6 bases). With 2 bases removed from V and 6 bases from J, the gap between germline ends came to 17 bases. The CDR3 loop spans 15 amino acids. Germline V CDR1 and CDR2: MNHEY, SVGAGI. CDR3: CASSYQAGVHPEQYF. In nucleotides, the CDR3 is TGTGCCAGCAGTTACCAGGCAGGGGTTCACCCCGAGCAGTACTTC.

This clonotype was counted a few times. This sequence joins TRBV12-3 or TRBV12-4 and TRBJ2-7; 8 nucleotides agree with TRBD2. J was trimmed by 3 bases and V by 3 bases; bases with no gene match: 1. The CDR3 consists of 13 residues. The chain's CDR3 is CASSFRGGYEQYF. The CDR3 bases are TGTGCCAGCAGTTTTCGGGGGGGCTACGAGCAGTACTTC.

The V gene is TRBV5-1, the J gene TRBJ2-7, with a tentative D call TRBD1 (6 bases). The CDR3 has 15 residues. CDR1 SGHRS and CDR2 YFSETQ come from the germline V gene. V was trimmed by 4 bases and J by 0 bases, leaving 14 bases between them. The CDR3 region is CASSISGATSYEQYF. CDR3 coding DNA: TGCGCCAGCAGCATATCAGGGGCAACCTCCTACGAGCAGTACTTC.